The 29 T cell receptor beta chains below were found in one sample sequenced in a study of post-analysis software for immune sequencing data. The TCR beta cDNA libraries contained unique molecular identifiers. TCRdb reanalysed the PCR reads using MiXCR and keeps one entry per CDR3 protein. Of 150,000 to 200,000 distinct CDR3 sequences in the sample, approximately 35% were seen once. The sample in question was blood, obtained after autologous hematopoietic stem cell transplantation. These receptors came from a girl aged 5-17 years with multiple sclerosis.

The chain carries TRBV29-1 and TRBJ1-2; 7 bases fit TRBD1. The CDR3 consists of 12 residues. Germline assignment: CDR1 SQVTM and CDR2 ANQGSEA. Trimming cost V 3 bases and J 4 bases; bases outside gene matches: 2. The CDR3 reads CSVEDRSYGYTF. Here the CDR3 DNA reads TGCAGCGTTGAGGACAGGAGCTATGGCTACACCTTC. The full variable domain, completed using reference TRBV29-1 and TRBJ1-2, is SAVISQKPSRDICQRGTSLTIQCQVDSQVTMMFWYRQQPGQSLTLIATANQGSEATYESGFVIDKFPISRPNLTFSTLTVSNMSPEDSSIYLCSVEDRSYGYTFGSGTRLTVV.

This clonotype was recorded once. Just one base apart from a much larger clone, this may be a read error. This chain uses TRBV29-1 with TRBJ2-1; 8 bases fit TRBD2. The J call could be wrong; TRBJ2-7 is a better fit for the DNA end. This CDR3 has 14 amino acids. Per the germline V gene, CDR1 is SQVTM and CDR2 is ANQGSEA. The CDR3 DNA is TGCAGCGTTGGTTCTAGCGGGCTCTACAATGAGCAGTACTTC. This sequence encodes CSVGSSGLYNEQYF.

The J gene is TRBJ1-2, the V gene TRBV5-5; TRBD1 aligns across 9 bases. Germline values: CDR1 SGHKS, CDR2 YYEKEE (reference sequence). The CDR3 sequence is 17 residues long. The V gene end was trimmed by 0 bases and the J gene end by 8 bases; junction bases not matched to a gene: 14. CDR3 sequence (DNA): TGTGCCAGCAGCTTGGATTATACAGGGGGCCACCCAGGCGGCTACACCTTC. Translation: CASSLDYTGGHPGGYTF.

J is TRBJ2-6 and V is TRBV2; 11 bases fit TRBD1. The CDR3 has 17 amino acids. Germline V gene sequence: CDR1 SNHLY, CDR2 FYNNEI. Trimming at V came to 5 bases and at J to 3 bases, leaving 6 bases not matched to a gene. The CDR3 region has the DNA TGTGCCAGCAGTCGGGACAGGGGGAATTATGGGGCCAACGTCCTGACTTTC. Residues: CASSRDRGNYGANVLTF.

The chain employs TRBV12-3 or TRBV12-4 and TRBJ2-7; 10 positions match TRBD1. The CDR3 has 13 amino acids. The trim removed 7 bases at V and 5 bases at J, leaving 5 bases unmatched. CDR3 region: CASNPTGGDEQYF. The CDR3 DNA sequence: TGTGCCAGCAATCCGACAGGGGGCGACGAGCAGTACTTC.

CDR3 nucleotide sequence: TGTGCCAGCAGTTACGTAGCGGGAGGGTTTAAGAATGAGCAGTTCTTC. Translating gives CASSYVAGGFKNEQFF. The gene calls are TRBV6-6 and TRBJ2-1; TRBD2 aligns across 11 bases. Germline CDR1 is MNHNY and CDR2 is SVGAGI (reference sequence). J lost 7 bases, V lost 2 bases, and 7 bases had no gene match. The CDR3 spans 16 residues.

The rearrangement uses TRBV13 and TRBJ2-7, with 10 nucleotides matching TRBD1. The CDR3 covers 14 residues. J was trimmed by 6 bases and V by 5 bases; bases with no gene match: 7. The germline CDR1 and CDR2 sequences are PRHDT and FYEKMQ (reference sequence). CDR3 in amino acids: CASSPIRTGGEQYF. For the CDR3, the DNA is TGTGCCAGCAGCCCTATTAGGACAGGGGGCGAGCAGTACTTC.

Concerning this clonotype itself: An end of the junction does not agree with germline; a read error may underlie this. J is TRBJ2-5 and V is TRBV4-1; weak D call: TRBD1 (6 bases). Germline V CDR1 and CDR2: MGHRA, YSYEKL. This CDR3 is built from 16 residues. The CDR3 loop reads CASSQDAADRQGTQYF. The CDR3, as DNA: TGCGCCAGCAGCCAAGATGCGGCGGACAGACAAGGGACCCAGTACTTC.

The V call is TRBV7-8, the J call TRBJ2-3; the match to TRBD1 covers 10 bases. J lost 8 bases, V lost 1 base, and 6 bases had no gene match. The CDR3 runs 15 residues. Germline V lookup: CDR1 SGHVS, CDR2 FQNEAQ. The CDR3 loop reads CASSLGGTGVSTQYF. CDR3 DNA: TGTGCCAGCAGCTTAGGGGGGACAGGGGTCTCTACGCAGTATTTT.

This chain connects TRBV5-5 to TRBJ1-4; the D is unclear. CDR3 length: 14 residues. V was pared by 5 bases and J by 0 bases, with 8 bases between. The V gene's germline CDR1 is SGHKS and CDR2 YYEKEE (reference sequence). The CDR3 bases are TGTGCCAGCAGTACACTTGCAACTAATGAAAAACTGTTTTTT. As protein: CASSTLATNEKLFF. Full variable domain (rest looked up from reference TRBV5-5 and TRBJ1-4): DAGVTQSPTHLIKTRGQQVTLRCSPISGHKSVSWYQQVLGQGPQFIFQYYEKEERGRGNFPDRFSARQFPNYSSELNVNALLLGDSALYLCASSTLATNEKLFFGSGTQLSVL.

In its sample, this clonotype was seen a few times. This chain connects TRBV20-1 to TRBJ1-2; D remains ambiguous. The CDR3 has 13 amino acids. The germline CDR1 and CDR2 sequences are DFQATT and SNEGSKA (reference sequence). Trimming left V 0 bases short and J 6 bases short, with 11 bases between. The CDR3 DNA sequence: TGCAGTGCTAGAGATGGGCCGGGAGATGGCTACACCTTC. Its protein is CSARDGPGDGYTF.

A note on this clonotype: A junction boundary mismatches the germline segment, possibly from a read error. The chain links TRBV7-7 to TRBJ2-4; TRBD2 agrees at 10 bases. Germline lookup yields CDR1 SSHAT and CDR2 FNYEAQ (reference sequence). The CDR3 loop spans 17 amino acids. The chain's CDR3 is CASSLISGRALYDEQYF. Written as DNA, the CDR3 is TGTGCTAGCAGCTTAATCAGCGGGAGGGCGCTTTACGATGAGCAGTACTTC.

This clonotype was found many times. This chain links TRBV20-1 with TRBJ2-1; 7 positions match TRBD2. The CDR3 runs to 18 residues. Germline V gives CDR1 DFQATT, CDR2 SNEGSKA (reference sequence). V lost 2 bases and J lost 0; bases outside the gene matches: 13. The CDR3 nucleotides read TGCAGTGCTAGACGAGCGGCGGGAGCTTTGAGCTCCTACAATGAGCAGTTCTTC. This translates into CSARRAAGALSSYNEQFF.

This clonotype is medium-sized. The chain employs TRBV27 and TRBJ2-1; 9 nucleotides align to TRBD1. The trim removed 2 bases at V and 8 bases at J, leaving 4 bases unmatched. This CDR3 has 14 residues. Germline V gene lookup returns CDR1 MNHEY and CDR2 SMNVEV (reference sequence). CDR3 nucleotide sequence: TGTGCCAGCAGTTTAGGGACAGGGCATTATGAGCAGTTCTTC. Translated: CASSLGTGHYEQFF.

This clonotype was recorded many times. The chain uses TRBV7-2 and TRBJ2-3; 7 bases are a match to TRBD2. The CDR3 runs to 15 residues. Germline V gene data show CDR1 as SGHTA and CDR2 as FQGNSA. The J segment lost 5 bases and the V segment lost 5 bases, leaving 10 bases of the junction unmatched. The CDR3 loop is CASSLREREGDTQYF. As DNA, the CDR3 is TGTGCCAGCAGCCTGCGGGAGAGGGAGGGAGATACGCAGTATTTT. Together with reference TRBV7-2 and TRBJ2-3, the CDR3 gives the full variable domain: GAGVSQSPSNKVTEKGKDVELRCDPISGHTALYWYRQSLGQGLEFLIYFQGNSAPDKSGLPSDRFSAERTGGSVSTLTIQRTQQEDSAVYLCASSLREREGDTQYFGPGTRLTVL.

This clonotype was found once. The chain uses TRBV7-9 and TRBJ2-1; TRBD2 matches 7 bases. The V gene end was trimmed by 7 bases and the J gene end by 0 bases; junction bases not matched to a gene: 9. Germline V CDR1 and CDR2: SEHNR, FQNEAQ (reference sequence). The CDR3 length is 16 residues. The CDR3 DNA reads TGTGCCAGCAATGGGGGGGGTCATAGCTCCTACAATGAGCAGTTCTTC. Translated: CASNGGGHSSYNEQFF.

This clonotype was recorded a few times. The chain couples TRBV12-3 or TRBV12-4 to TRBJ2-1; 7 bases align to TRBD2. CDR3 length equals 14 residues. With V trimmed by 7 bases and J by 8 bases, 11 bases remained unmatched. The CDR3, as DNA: TGTGCCAGCACCCCGGGGGGATCCCAATATGAGCAGTTCTTC. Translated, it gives CASTPGGSQYEQFF.

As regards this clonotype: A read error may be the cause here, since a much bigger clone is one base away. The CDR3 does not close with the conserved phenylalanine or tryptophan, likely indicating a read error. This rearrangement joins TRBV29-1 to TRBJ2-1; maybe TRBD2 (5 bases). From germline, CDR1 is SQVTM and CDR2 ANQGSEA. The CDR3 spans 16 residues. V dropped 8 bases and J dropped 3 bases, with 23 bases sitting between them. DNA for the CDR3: TGCAGCCCGGTTCCCCTCCCGGGGAGATACTACAATGAGCAGTTCTTA. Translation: CSPVPLPGRYYNEQFL.

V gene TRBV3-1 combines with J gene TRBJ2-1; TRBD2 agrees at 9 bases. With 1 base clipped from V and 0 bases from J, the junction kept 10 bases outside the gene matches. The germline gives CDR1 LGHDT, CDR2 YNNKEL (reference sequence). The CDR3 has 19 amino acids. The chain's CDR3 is CASSQASGTGGSSYNEQFF. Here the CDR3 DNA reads TGTGCCAGCAGCCAAGCTAGCGGGACGGGGGGGAGCTCCTACAATGAGCAGTTCTTC.

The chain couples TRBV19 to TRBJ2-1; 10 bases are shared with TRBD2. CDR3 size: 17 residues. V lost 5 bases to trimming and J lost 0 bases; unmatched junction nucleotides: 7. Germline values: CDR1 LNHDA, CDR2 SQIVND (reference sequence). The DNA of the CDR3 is TGTGCCAGTAGTTCAGTTCTAGCGGGAGACTCCTACAATGAGCAGTTCTTC. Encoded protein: CASSSVLAGDSYNEQFF.

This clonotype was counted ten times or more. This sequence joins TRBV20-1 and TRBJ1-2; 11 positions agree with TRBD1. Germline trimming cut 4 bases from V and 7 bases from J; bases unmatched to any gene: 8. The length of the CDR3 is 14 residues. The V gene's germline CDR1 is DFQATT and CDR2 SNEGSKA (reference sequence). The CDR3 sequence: CSATSGQGEGGYTF. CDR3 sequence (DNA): TGCAGTGCTACCTCGGGACAGGGGGAGGGTGGCTACACCTTC.

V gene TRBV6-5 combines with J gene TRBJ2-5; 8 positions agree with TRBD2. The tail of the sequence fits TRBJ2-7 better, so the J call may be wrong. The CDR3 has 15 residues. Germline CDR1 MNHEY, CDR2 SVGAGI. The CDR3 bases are TGTGCCAGCAGTTACTCTCGGGGGGGGTCCTACGAGCAGTACTTC. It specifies CASSYSRGGSYEQYF.

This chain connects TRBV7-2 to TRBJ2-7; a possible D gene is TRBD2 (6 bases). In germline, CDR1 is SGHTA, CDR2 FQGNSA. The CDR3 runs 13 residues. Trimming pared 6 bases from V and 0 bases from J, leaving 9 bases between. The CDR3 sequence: CASRMDYSYEQYF. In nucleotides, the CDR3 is TGTGCCAGCAGGATGGACTACTCCTACGAGCAGTACTTC.

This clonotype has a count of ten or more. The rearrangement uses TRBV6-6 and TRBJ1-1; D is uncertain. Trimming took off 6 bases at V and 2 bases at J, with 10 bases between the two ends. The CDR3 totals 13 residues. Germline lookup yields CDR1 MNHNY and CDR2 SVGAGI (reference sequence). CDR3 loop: CASSPPANTEAFF. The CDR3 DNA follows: TGTGCCAGCAGCCCCCCAGCAAACACTGAAGCTTTCTTT.

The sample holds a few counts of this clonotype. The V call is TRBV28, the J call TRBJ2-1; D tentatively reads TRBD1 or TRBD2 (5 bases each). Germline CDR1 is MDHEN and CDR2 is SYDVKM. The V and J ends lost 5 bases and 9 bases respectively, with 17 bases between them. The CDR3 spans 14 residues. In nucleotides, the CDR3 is TGTGCCAGCAGTACTCCGGGACCAAGGGGTGAGCAGTTCTTC. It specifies CASSTPGPRGEQFF.

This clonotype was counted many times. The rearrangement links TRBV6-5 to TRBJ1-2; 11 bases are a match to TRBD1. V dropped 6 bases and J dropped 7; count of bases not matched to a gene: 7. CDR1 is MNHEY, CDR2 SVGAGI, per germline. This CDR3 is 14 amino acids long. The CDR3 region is CASRRTGGEGGYTF. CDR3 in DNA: TGTGCCAGCAGACGGACAGGGGGCGAAGGTGGCTACACCTTC.

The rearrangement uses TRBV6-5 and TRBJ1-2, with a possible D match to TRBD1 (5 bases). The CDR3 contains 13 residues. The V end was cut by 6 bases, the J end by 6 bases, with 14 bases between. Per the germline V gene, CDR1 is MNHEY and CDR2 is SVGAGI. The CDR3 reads CASSSGPWNGYTF. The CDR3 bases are TGTGCCAGCAGCTCGGGACCCTGGAATGGCTACACCTTC.

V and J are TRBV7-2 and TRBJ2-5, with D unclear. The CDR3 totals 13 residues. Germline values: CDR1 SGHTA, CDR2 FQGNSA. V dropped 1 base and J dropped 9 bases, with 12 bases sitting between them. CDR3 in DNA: TGTGCCAGCAGCTTAGGGTACCTCATGGCCCAGTACTTC. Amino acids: CASSLGYLMAQYF.

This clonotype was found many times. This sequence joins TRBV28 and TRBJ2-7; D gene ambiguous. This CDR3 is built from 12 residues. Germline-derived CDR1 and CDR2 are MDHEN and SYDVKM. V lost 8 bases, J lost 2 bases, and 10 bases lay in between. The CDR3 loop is CASHGFTYEQYF. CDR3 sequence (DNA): TGTGCCAGCCACGGCTTCACCTACGAGCAGTACTTC.